The entry that follows covers one T cell receptor beta chain sequence. The data derive from a study of regulatory T cells in long-lasting Graves disease. Combining iRepertoire HTBI primers with Arm-PCR of CDR3 regions, the authors built TCR beta libraries. TCRdb called the multiplex PCR reads again in MiXCR, with one record for every CDR3 protein. This sample has 320,000 or so distinct CDR3 sequences, with under 20% found just once. The time point is: newly diagnosed GD, antithyroid drugs for less than 3 months. The TCR library was made from RNA extracted from PBMCs. V shed 3 bases and J shed 5 bases, with 8 bases lying between them. The CDR3 sequence is 12 residues long. Germline assignment: CDR1 DFQATT and CDR2 SNEGSKA (reference sequence).

V gene TRBV20-1 combines with J gene TRBJ1-5, with no clear D. The sample in question was peripheral blood mononuclear cells (PBMCs), obtained at new diagnosis, from a patient treated with antithyroid drugs. The TCR sequence derives from a female donor with Graves disease. The CDR3 loop is CSASRRDQPQHF. CDR3 coding DNA: TGCAGTGCTAGTCGTCGAGATCAGCCCCAGCATTTT.